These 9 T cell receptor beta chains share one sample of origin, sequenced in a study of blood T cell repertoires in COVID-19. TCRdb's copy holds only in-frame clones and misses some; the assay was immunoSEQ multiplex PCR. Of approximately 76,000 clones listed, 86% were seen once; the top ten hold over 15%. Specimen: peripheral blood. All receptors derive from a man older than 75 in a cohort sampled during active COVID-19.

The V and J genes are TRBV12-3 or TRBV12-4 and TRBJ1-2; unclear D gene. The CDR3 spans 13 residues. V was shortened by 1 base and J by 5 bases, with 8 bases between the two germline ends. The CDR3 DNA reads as TGTGCCAGCAGTTTAGGCCCAGGTTATGGCTACACCTTC. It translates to CASSLGPGYGYTF.

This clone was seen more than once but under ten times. The CDR3 sequence is CASSQQQHTEAFF. CDR3 in DNA: TGTGCCAGCTCACAGCAACAGCACACTGAAGCTTTCTTT. The chain links TRBV18 to TRBJ1-1; the D is unclear. Looked up from germline, CDR1 is KGHSH and CDR2 is LQKENI. The length of the CDR3 is 13 residues. The ends were cut back, 4 bases at V and 3 bases at J, with 9 bases in the middle.

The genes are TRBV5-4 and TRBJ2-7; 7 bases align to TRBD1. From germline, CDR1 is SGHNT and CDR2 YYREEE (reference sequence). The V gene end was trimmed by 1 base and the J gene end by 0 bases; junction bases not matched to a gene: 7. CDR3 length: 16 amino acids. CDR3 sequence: CASSLKGQTFSYEQYF. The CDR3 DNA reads TGTGCCAGCAGCTTGAAGGGACAGACCTTCTCCTACGAGCAGTACTTC.

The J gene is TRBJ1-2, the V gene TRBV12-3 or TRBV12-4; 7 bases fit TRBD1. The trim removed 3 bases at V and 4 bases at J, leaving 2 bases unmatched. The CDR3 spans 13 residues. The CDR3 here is CASSLRGLYGYTF. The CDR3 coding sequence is TGTGCCAGCAGTTTGAGGGGGCTCTATGGCTACACCTTC.

The CDR3 DNA reads TGCGCCAGCAGACCGCCATTAGGGGACAGGGGAGTCCACGAGCAGTACGTC. Translated, it gives CASRPPLGDRGVHEQYV. The genes are TRBV10-1 and TRBJ2-7; 10 bases are a match to TRBD1. The J segment lost 5 bases and the V segment lost 6 bases, leaving 16 bases of the junction unmatched. The CDR3 runs 17 residues. Per the germline V gene, CDR1 is WNHNN and CDR2 is SYGVQD (reference sequence).

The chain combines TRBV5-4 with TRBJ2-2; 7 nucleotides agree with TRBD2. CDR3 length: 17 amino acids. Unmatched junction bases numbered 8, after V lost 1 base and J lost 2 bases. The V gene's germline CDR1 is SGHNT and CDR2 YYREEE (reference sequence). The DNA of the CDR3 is TGTGCCAGCAGCTTGCCGATCAGGGAGGGAAACACCGGGGAGCTGTTTTTT. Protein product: CASSLPIREGNTGELFF.

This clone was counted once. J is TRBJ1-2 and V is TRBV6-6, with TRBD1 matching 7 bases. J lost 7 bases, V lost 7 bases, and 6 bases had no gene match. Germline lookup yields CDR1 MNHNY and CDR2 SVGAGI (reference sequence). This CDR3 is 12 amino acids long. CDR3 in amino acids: CASMYRGSGYTF. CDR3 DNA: TGTGCCAGCATGTACAGGGGTAGTGGCTACACCTTC.

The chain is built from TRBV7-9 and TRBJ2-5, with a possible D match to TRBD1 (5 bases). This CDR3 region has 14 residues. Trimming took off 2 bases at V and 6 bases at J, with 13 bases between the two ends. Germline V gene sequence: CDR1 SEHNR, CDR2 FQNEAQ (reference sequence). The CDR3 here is CASSLLGQGKTQYF. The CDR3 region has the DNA TGTGCCAGCAGCTTATTGGGGCAGGGAAAGACCCAGTACTTC. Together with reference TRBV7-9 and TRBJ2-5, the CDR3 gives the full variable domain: DTGVSQNPRHKITKRGQNVTFRCDPISEHNRLYWYRQTLGQGPEFLTYFQNEAQLEKSRLLSDRFSAERPKGSFSTLEIQRTEQGDSAMYLCASSLLGQGKTQYFGPGTRLLVL.

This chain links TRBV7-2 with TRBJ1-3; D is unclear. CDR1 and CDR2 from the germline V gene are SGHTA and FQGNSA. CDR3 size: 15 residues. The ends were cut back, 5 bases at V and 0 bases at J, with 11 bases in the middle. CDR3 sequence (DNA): TGTGCCAGCAGCCCGTGGCCCCCCTCTGGAAACACCATATATTTT. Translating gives CASSPWPPSGNTIYF.